These 14 T cell receptor beta chains share one sample of origin, sequenced in a study of Ad26.COV2.S vaccination and SARS-CoV-2 variants. This sample's treatment: over 15 received Ad26.COV2.S at low or high dose, single or two shots; about five received placebo; per-sample allocation not given. On day 63 after the first injection, vaccine and placebo recipients gave samples. Here immunoSEQ multiplex PCR was the method, and the copy in TCRdb shows in-frame clones only, minus some. The sample has hundreds of thousands of clones; over 75% are singletons. The sequencing here drew on peripheral blood, taken in a trial of Ad26.COV2.S vaccine versus placebo. Every receptor here comes from a person between 18 and 59 years old who received the Ad26.COV2.S COVID-19 vaccine or a placebo.

The V and J genes are TRBV23-1 and TRBJ2-1; D unclear. TRBV23-1 is an open reading frame whose function is uncertain. Trimming cost V 6 bases and J 7 bases, with 7 bases left between them. There are 11 residues in the CDR3. CDR3 region: CASSHRNEQFF. CDR3 coding DNA: TGCGCCAGCAGCCACAGAAATGAGCAGTTCTTC.

The rearrangement joins TRBV19 to TRBJ1-2; D gene ambiguous. This CDR3 has 13 amino acids. Germline CDR1 LNHDA, CDR2 SQIVND (reference sequence). V gave up 6 bases and J gave up 4 bases, with 12 bases separating them. This chain's CDR3 is CASRGGRLYGYTF. CDR3 DNA: TGTGCCAGTAGAGGAGGCAGACTCTATGGCTACACCTTC.

The CDR3 DNA is TGTGCCATCAGTACCGGACAGGGGCGCGGGAACACCGGGGAGCTGTTTTTT. Translating gives CAISTGQGRGNTGELFF. The chain recombines TRBV10-3 with TRBJ2-2, with TRBD1 identical over 9 bases. This CDR3 contains 17 residues. Unmatched junction bases numbered 8, after V lost 5 bases and J lost 1 base. CDR1 and CDR2 (germline): ENHRY, SYGVKD.

The rearrangement uses TRBV11-2 and TRBJ1-1; D call uncertain. There are 13 residues in the CDR3. Germline CDR1 reads SGHAT; CDR2 reads FQNNGV. V lost 0 bases and J 4 bases, leaving 6 bases between the germline ends. The CDR3 protein is CASSLEWGTEAFF. DNA of the CDR3: TGTGCCAGCAGCTTAGAGTGGGGCACTGAAGCTTTCTTT.

The rearrangement uses TRBV30 and TRBJ2-6, with TRBD1 identical over 8 bases. The CDR3 has 18 residues. Germline V gives CDR1 GTSNPN, CDR2 SVGIG (reference sequence). V lost 2 bases to trimming and J lost 0 bases; unmatched junction nucleotides: 9. The DNA of the CDR3 is TGTGCCTGGAGTTTTCGGGACAGGCACCTCTCTGGGGCCAACGTCCTGACTTTC. Translation gives CAWSFRDRHLSGANVLTF.

The chain carries TRBV5-1 and TRBJ2-3; D gene uncertain. The V end lost 2 bases, the J end lost 5 bases, and 6 bases lay between the germline ends. The CDR3 loop spans 12 amino acids. Germline lookup yields CDR1 SGHRS and CDR2 YFSETQ. CDR3 sequence: CASSLNKDTQYF. The CDR3 DNA reads as TGCGCCAGCAGCTTAAATAAAGATACGCAGTATTTT.

The V gene is TRBV7-2, the J gene TRBJ2-2; 11 bases agree with TRBD1. V lost 1 base to trimming and J lost 1 base; unmatched junction nucleotides: 8. Germline V lookup: CDR1 SGHTA, CDR2 FQGNSA. CDR3 length: 19 amino acids. CDR3 amino acids: CASSLVYGQGAKNTGELFF. The CDR3 bases are TGTGCCAGCAGCTTAGTATATGGACAGGGGGCGAAGAACACCGGGGAGCTGTTTTTT.

The chain joins TRBV19 to TRBJ1-2, with no clear D. The CDR3 is made up of 13 amino acids. CDR1 and CDR2 (germline): LNHDA, SQIVND (reference sequence). V lost 7 bases and J 2 bases, leaving 11 bases between the germline ends. The CDR3 coding sequence is TGTGCCAGTAATTCGAACTCAAACTATGGCTACACCTTC. It is translated as CASNSNSNYGYTF.

The chain uses TRBV4-2 and TRBJ2-1, with 7 bases that match TRBD1. V shed 3 bases, J shed 0 bases, and the junction held 8 bases outside the gene matches. This CDR3 has 17 amino acids. From germline, CDR1 is LGHNA and CDR2 YNFKEQ. The DNA of the CDR3 is TGTGCCAGCAGCCAGGATAACAGGGGATACTCCTACAATGAGCAGTTCTTC. Protein: CASSQDNRGYSYNEQFF.

The V and J genes are TRBV6-1 and TRBJ1-2, with D unresolved. The CDR3 is 16 amino acids. Germline V gives CDR1 MNHNS, CDR2 SASEGT. The V end was cut by 3 bases, the J end by 5 bases, with 19 bases between. CDR3 protein: CASSDSLTGRQYGYTF. The CDR3 DNA sequence: TGTGCCAGCAGTGATAGTCTTACGGGCAGGCAATATGGCTACACCTTC.

This clone was observed a few times. The J gene is TRBJ2-7, the V gene TRBV12-3 or TRBV12-4; tentatively, D is TRBD1 or TRBD2 (5 bases each). The V end lost 6 bases, the J end lost 4 bases, and 13 bases lay between the germline ends. This CDR3 spans 13 amino acids. The DNA for the CDR3 is TGTGCCAGCAGCTATGGGACGGATTACGAGCAGTACTTC. Its translation: CASSYGTDYEQYF.

This clone was observed a handful of times. This rearrangement joins TRBV7-2 to TRBJ2-1; TRBD1 matches 7 bases. This CDR3 has 17 residues. The V and J ends lost 5 bases and 0 bases, in that order; junction bases with no gene match: 10. Germline values: CDR1 SGHTA, CDR2 FQGNSA. This CDR3 is CASSRRTGDYSYNEQFF. CDR3 bases: TGTGCCAGCAGCCGGAGGACAGGTGACTACTCCTACAATGAGCAGTTCTTC.

The J gene is TRBJ2-7, the V gene TRBV30; D is undetermined. The V and J ends lost 2 bases and 3 bases respectively, with 5 bases between them. The length of the CDR3 is 11 residues. In germline, CDR1 is GTSNPN, CDR2 SVGIG (reference sequence). For the CDR3, the DNA is TGTGCCTGGAGTTTCGACTACGAGCAGTACTTC. Translated: CAWSFDYEQYF.

This chain joins TRBV30 and TRBJ2-7; D is perhaps TRBD1 or TRBD2 (5 bases each). V shed 1 base and J shed 2 bases, with 15 bases lying between them. CDR1 is GTSNPN and CDR2 is SVGIG in the germline V gene (reference sequence). This CDR3 spans 15 amino acids. Here the CDR3 DNA reads TGTGCCTGGAGTGCGGGGCCTGGCAGAGCCTACGAGCAGTACTTC. Translated: CAWSAGPGRAYEQYF.